Listed below are T cell receptor beta chains from one sample, sequenced in a study of vaccination effects on CD4 cells after COVID-19. What these receptors recognize is not known. Measured with immunoSEQ multiplex PCR; TCRdb has only the in-frame clones, and not every one. The sample has 20,000 to 30,000 clones, approximately 80% seen once. This specimen was CD4+ T cells from PBMCs cultured with HCoV-NL63 spike peptides, taken before COVID-19 vaccination. The source of these receptors is a human donor who received a COVID-19 vaccine. CDR3s include the opening cysteine and the closing phenylalanine or tryptophan. A D gene is named only where the DNA matches it firmly. The size of a clone is reported for some rows only, either as once, few or many, or as a class for expanded clones.

j_call v_call clone_size d_call cdr3_nt cdr3_aa
TRBJ2-2 TRBV30 - - TGTGCCTGGAGTCCTCCGGGACTCCTGAACACCGGGGAGCTGTTTTTT CAWSPPGLLNTGELFF
TRBJ2-2 TRBV3-1/TRBV3-2 - - TGTGCCAGCTGCCGACTCGCCACCGGGGAGCTGTTTTTT CASCRLATGELFF
TRBJ2-3 TRBV5-1 - TRBD1 TGCGCCAGCAGCTCGACCACGGGACAGGGCACAGATACGCAGTATTTT CASSSTTGQGTDTQYF
TRBJ2-7 TRBV3-1/TRBV3-2 - - TGTGCCAGCAGCCGTCGGGGAACCTACGAGCAGTACTTC CASSRRGTYEQYF
TRBJ2-4 TRBV7-9 - - TGTGCCAGCAGCTTAGACTCACCTCCCGGCAAAAACATTCAGTACTTC CASSLDSPPGKNIQYF
TRBJ2-1 TRBV2 - - TGTGCCAGCAGTGAAGAGGCAGGGAATGAGCAGTTCTTC CASSEEAGNEQFF
TRBJ2-1 TRBV19 once - TGTGCCAGTAGTATCGAGAGGGGAAGCTCCTACAATGAGCAGTTCTTC CASSIERGSSYNEQFF
TRBJ2-3 TRBV5-1 - TRBD2 TGCGCCAGCAGCTTGTTGGCTAGCGGGGGGGCAGATACGCAGTATTTT CASSLLASGGADTQYF
TRBJ1-6 TRBV28 - - TGTGCCAGCAGCTTCCGGACAGATTCACCCCTCCACTTT CASSFRTDSPLHF
TRBJ2-1 TRBV24-1 - - TGTGCCACCAGTGATTCCGTAAGTAGATACCTCTCCTACAATGAGCAGTTCTTC CATSDSVSRYLSYNEQFF
TRBJ1-6 TRBV5-1 few - TGCGCCAGCAGCTTGGAGCGAACGGACAATAATTCACCCCTCCACTTT CASSLERTDNNSPLHF
TRBJ1-1 TRBV24-1 few TRBD1 TGTGCCACCAGTGATCCCGGGACAGGGCCTTTCTTT CATSDPGTGPFF
TRBJ2-5 TRBV11-1 - - TGTGCCAGCAGCTTAGGTGGGGGAAGGGAGACCCAGTACTTC CASSLGGGRETQYF
TRBJ2-5 TRBV14 - - TGTGCCAGCAGCCAGCCAGGTACAAGGGAGACCCAGTACTTC CASSQPGTRETQYF
TRBJ2-1 TRBV4-2 - - TGTGCCAGCAGCCACGAAAACAATGAGCAGTTCTTC CASSHENNEQFF
TRBJ2-7 TRBV6-1 once TRBD2 TGTGCCAGCAGTGAAGAACTAGCGGGGGGCTACGAGCAGTACTTC CASSEELAGGYEQYF
TRBJ2-2 TRBV19 - TRBD2 TGTGCCAGTAGTACGGGACTAGCGGGAGGCAAAACCAACACCGGGGAGCTGTTTTTT CASSTGLAGGKTNTGELFF
TRBJ2-2 TRBV5-1 few - TGCGCCAGCAGCCCCGGGACTCCGAACACCGGGGAGCTGTTTTTT CASSPGTPNTGELFF
TRBJ2-7 TRBV27 - TRBD1 TGTGCCAGCAGCCCGACAGGGAGTCGGCTTTTAATGTACGAGCAGTACTTC CASSPTGSRLLMYEQYF
TRBJ1-4 TRBV2 - - TGTGCCAGCAGGGACCAGGGGACTTATAATGAAAAACTGTTTTTT CASRDQGTYNEKLFF
TRBJ1-1 TRBV5-1 - TRBD1 TGCGCCAGCAGTCAATCTCAGGGGGAGGAGGCTTTCTTT CASSQSQGEEAFF
TRBJ1-4 TRBV5-1 - - TGCGCCAGCAGCTTCGGGGGGGTTGGTGAAAAACTGTTTTTT CASSFGGVGEKLFF
TRBJ1-1 TRBV6-1 once - TGTGCCAGCAGTGAATTGGTCACGGGAGCTGAAGCTTTCTTT CASSELVTGAEAFF
TRBJ2-1 TRBV11-2 - - TGTGCCAGCAGCTCAACTCGGGAGCAGTTCTTC CASSSTREQFF
TRBJ2-5 TRBV27 - - TGTGCCAGCAGGGACAGTTACCAAGAGACCCAGTACTTC CASRDSYQETQYF
TRBJ2-3 TRBV2 - - TGTGCCAGCAGCCAGGGGTCCGGGCCAGATACGCAGTATTTT CASSQGSGPDTQYF
TRBJ2-2 TRBV7-2 - - TGTGCCAGCAGCTTAGGGGTGGGGGGGCGCACCGGGGAGCTGTTTTTT CASSLGVGGRTGELFF
TRBJ1-6 TRBV27 - TRBD1 TGTGCCAGCGGTCCGGGACAGGGTAATTCACCCCTCCACTTT CASGPGQGNSPLHF
TRBJ2-7 TRBV4-1 few - TGCGCCAGCAGCCAAGATGTCGTTGGCTTCCGTCGGGAGCAGTACTTC CASSQDVVGFRREQYF
TRBJ1-6 TRBV7-8 - TRBD1 TGTGCCAGCAGCTTCGAGACAGGGGTAAATTCACCCCTCCACTTT CASSFETGVNSPLHF
TRBJ1-2 TRBV5-4 few - TGTGCCAGCAGCCGAGACAAAGGCTACACCTTC CASSRDKGYTF
TRBJ1-2 TRBV4-1 - TRBD1 TGCGCCAGCAGCCACGTCGGACAGGGGGCTTCTAGCTATGGCTACACCTTC CASSHVGQGASSYGYTF
TRBJ2-2 TRBV27 - - TGTGCCAGCGGAAAGACGGGGAGAAGCACCGGGGAGCTGTTTTTT CASGKTGRSTGELFF
TRBJ2-1 TRBV5-6 - - TGTGCCAGCAGCACCCAAGCAGCTCGGTCCAATGAGCAGTTCTTC CASSTQAARSNEQFF
TRBJ2-3 TRBV7-2 medium-sized - TGTGCCAGCAGCTTTTTTACAGATACGCAGTATTTT CASSFFTDTQYF
TRBJ2-7 TRBV5-5 - - TGTGCCAGCAGCTTGGCCCCCGCCCAGCAGTACTTC CASSLAPAQQYF
TRBJ2-7 TRBV14 - TRBD2 TGTGCCAGCAGCCATCGAGCGGGGGTTGCCTACGAGCAGTACTTC CASSHRAGVAYEQYF
TRBJ2-3 TRBV2 - - TGTGCCAGCAATTCAGCGTTTGACACAGATACGCAGTATTTT CASNSAFDTDTQYF
TRBJ2-7 TRBV9 - - TGTGCCAGCAGCGAGGGGCCCGGGGAGCAGTACTTC CASSEGPGEQYF
TRBJ1-1 TRBV29-1 - - TGCAGCGTTGAGGGTGGGAACACTGAAGCTTTCTTT CSVEGGNTEAFF
TRBJ1-2 TRBV7-2 once - TGTGCCAGCAGCCCCCTGGGCAGAGACTATGGCTACACCTTC CASSPLGRDYGYTF
TRBJ1-2 TRBV5-1 - - TGCGCCAGCAGCTTGGATAACGGACAAATCTATGGCTACACCTTC CASSLDNGQIYGYTF
TRBJ1-4 TRBV5-1 - - TGCGCCAGCAGCGCCGTGATGGACAGAAATGCAACTAATGAAAAACTGTTTTTT CASSAVMDRNATNEKLFF
TRBJ2-7 TRBV19 - - TGTGCCAGTAGTCAGAGCTCCTACGAGCAGTACTTC CASSQSSYEQYF
TRBJ1-2 TRBV7-8 - TRBD1 TGTGCCAGCAGCTTCTCGTCAGGGACAGGCAACTATGGCTACACCTTC CASSFSSGTGNYGYTF
TRBJ2-7 TRBV10-2 - TRBD2 TGCGCCAGCAGATTGGCTAGCGGAGAACTCTACGAGCAGTACTTC CASRLASGELYEQYF
TRBJ2-7 TRBV6-5 - TRBD1 TGTGCCAGCAGTTACTACTCACAGGGGACCTACGAGCAGTACTTC CASSYYSQGTYEQYF
TRBJ2-5 TRBV5-1 - TRBD2 TGCGCCAGCAGCTTGGAACCGAGCGGGAGGCAAGAGACCCAGTACTTC CASSLEPSGRQETQYF
TRBJ2-4 TRBV5-8 - - TGTGCCAGCAGCCCCAGGGTCCTAGCCAAAAACATTCAGTACTTC CASSPRVLAKNIQYF
TRBJ2-1 TRBV7-9 - TRBD1 TGTGCCAGCAGCACCTTGTCGACAGGGCGTTCCTACAATGAGCAGTTCTTC CASSTLSTGRSYNEQFF
TRBJ2-3 TRBV5-1 - - TGCGCCAGCAGCCAACAGGGAGCTAGCACAGATACGCAGTATTTT CASSQQGASTDTQYF
TRBJ1-5 TRBV11-2 - - TGTGCCAGCAGCTTAGAATTAGGCTACAGGTGGGGCAATCAGCCCCAGCATTTT CASSLELGYRWGNQPQHF
TRBJ2-7 TRBV6-1 once - TGTGCCAGCAGTGAAGCTAGATGGGGGTACGAGCAGTACTTC CASSEARWGYEQYF
TRBJ2-1 TRBV5-4 - TRBD1 TGTGCCAGCAGCTTGATCACAGGGGGCTCGCACGAGCAGTTCTTC CASSLITGGSHEQFF
TRBJ1-5 TRBV6-5 few TRBD1 TGTGCCAGCAAACCAACAGGGGATAGCAATCAGCCCCAGCATTTT CASKPTGDSNQPQHF
TRBJ1-1 TRBV19 - - TGTGCCACCCATGGGGGTTCTGAAGCTTTCTTT CATHGGSEAFF
TRBJ2-5 TRBV12-3/TRBV12-4 - TRBD1 TGTGCCAGCAGTCGGGACAGGCTGGAGACCCAGTACTTC CASSRDRLETQYF
TRBJ1-5 TRBV7-9 - - TGTGCCAGCAGCTTAGATCTGGGAGGACAGCCCCAGCATTTT CASSLDLGGQPQHF
TRBJ1-1 TRBV9 - TRBD1 TGTGCCAGCAGCTACAGAAGACAGGGGACTGAAGCTTTCTTT CASSYRRQGTEAFF